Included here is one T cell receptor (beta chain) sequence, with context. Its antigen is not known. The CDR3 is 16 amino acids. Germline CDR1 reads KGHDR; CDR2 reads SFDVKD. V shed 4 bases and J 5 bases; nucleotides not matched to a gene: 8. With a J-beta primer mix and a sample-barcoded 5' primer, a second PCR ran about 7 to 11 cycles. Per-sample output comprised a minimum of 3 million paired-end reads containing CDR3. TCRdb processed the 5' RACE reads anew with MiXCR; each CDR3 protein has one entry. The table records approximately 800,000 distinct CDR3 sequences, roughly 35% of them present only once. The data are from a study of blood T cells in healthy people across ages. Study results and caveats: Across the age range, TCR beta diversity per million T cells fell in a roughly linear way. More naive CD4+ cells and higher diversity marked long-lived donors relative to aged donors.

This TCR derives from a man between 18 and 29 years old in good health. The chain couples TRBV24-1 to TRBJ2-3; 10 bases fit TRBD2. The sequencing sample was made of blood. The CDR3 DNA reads TGTGCCACCAGTGACCCACTAGCGGGATATCTAGATACGCAGTATTTT. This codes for CATSDPLAGYLDTQYF.